The sample holds a few counts of the clone carrying this T cell receptor beta chain. Its target is unknown. Per-sample PBMC isolation yielded at least 6.5 million cells. The data belong to a study of blood T cells in healthy people across ages. The V end lost 5 bases, the J end lost 0 bases, and 14 bases lay between the germline ends. Per germline, CDR1 SGHTA and CDR2 FQGNSA. The length of the CDR3 is 16 residues. Overall study findings and caveats: With age, beta diversity per million T cells declined roughly linearly, significantly by 30 to 50. PBMCs that were unsorted prevented a conclusive naive versus antigen-experienced comparison.

Combining a sample-barcoded 5' primer with a J-beta primer mix, a second PCR ran for roughly 6 to 12 cycles. Each CDR3 protein gets one entry after TCRdb re-called the 5' RACE reads with MiXCR. Of about 1.4 million distinct CDR3 sequences in the sample, around 59% were seen once. The chain couples TRBV7-2 to TRBJ2-4; D ambiguous. Material: blood. This TCR derives from a man younger than 35 in good health. The CDR3 region is CASSPIYSLAKNIQYF. The CDR3, as DNA: TGTGCCAGCAGCCCCATTTATTCCTTAGCCAAAAACATTCAGTACTTC.